This entry lists 20 T cell receptor beta chains sequenced from one sample in a study of shared clonotypes between healthy human individuals (TCRdb year 2020). Libraries were built with the immunoSEQ multiplex PCR assay. TCRdb provides this immuneACCESS table in a form limited to in-frame rearrangements. Some clones are lacking; in checked studies, under half of them reflect an unresolved V gene, and why the rest are absent is not known. The sample table shows around 2.3 million clones, and approximately 95% are seen once. The ten largest clones represent roughly 0.13% of the sample. Sample: naive CD4+ T cells sorted from blood. The cell subset or site label for this specimen denotes: CD45RA+ positively selected. The receptors here all came from a man younger than 30 in good health.

The rearrangement uses TRBV7-9 and TRBJ2-1, with no clear D. V was shortened by 0 bases and J by 5 bases, with 8 bases between the two germline ends. CDR3 size: 14 residues. CDR1 and CDR2 (germline): SEHNR, FQNEAQ (reference sequence). The CDR3 DNA reads TGTGCCAGCAGCTTAGCGCTTCACAACAATGAGCAGTTCTTC. Translated, it gives CASSLALHNNEQFF. The full variable domain, completed using reference TRBV7-9 and TRBJ2-1, is DTGVSQNPRHKITKRGQNVTFRCDPISEHNRLYWYRQTLGQGPEFLTYFQNEAQLEKSRLLSDRFSAERPKGSFSTLEIQRTEQGDSAMYLCASSLALHNNEQFFGPGTRLTVL.

The V call is TRBV7-2, the J call TRBJ2-5; D is unclear. The CDR3 length is 12 residues. Trimming took 9 bases from V and 0 from J, leaving 8 bases between them. Germline lookup yields CDR1 SGHTA and CDR2 FQGNSA. The CDR3 DNA reads as TGTGCCAGTGGAGCACACCAAGAGACCCAGTACTTC. This gives the protein CASGAHQETQYF.

The rearrangement links TRBV6-4 to TRBJ2-7, with 9 bases fitting TRBD2. The CDR3 sequence is 15 residues long. Trimming took 0 bases from V and 2 from J; bases not matched to a gene: 2. Germline V gives CDR1 MRHNA, CDR2 SNTAGT. The CDR3 spells CASSDSRGRAYEQYF. The CDR3 DNA follows: TGTGCCAGCAGTGACTCCCGCGGGAGGGCCTACGAGCAGTACTTC.

This rearrangement joins TRBV25-1 to TRBJ1-2; D unresolved. Germline CDR1 and CDR2: MGHDK and SYGVNS. There are 12 residues in the CDR3. Trimming stripped 7 bases from V and 1 base from J, with 7 bases between. CDR3: CASTQSNYGYTF. CDR3 nucleotides: TGTGCCAGCACACAGAGTAACTATGGCTACACCTTC.

The chain links TRBV11-2 to TRBJ1-4, with D perhaps matching TRBD1 (5 bases). V dropped 5 bases and J dropped 2 bases, with 12 bases sitting between them. The CDR3 has 15 residues. Germline CDR1 reads SGHAT; CDR2 reads FQNNGV. CDR3 sequence (DNA): TGTGCCAGCAGCAGCTACAGGCGGACTAATGAAAAACTGTTTTTT. It codes for CASSSYRRTNEKLFF.

The chain combines TRBV4-1 with TRBJ2-5; 14 bases match TRBD2. The germline V gene has CDR1 MGHRA and CDR2 YSYEKL. The V and J ends lost 0 bases and 5 bases, in that order; junction bases with no gene match: 5. CDR3 length: 17 residues. CDR3 DNA sequence: TGCGCCAGCAGCCAAGAGGAGGGGACTAGCGGGAGCGAGACCCAGTACTTC. Protein: CASSQEEGTSGSETQYF.

This chain uses TRBV9 with TRBJ2-7, with D unclear. CDR1 and CDR2 from the germline V gene are SGDLS and YYNGEE. The CDR3 sequence is 12 residues long. Trimming took off 0 bases at V and 6 bases at J, with 7 bases between the two ends. The CDR3 loop reads CASSVEWGEQYF. As DNA, the CDR3 is TGTGCCAGCAGCGTAGAGTGGGGCGAGCAGTACTTC.

For this clone: This CDR3 is also generated by other DNA sequences in the sample. The chain links TRBV5-1 to TRBJ1-3; D unresolved. CDR1 and CDR2 (germline): SGHRS, YFSETQ. This CDR3 is built from 16 residues. The ends were cut back, 0 bases at V and 0 bases at J, with 10 bases in the middle. CDR3 sequence: CASSLAPGSSGNTIYF. CDR3 nucleotide sequence: TGCGCCAGCAGCTTGGCCCCGGGCTCCTCTGGAAACACCATATATTTT.

The chain has TRBV4-1 and TRBJ2-7; 12 positions agree with TRBD2. Germline V lookup: CDR1 MGHRA, CDR2 YSYEKL. Trimming at V came to 3 bases and at J to 4 bases, leaving 7 bases not matched to a gene. This CDR3 region has 16 residues. CDR3: CASSQTTSGGLYEQYF. CDR3 DNA: TGCGCCAGCAGCCAGACTACTAGCGGGGGGCTTTACGAGCAGTACTTC.

The rearrangement uses TRBV10-3 and TRBJ2-7; D possibly corresponds to TRBD1 (6 bases). This CDR3 contains 15 residues. The germline gives CDR1 ENHRY, CDR2 SYGVKD. The V and J ends lost 4 bases and 3 bases respectively, with 16 bases between them. The CDR3 loop reads CAISGTTGRGYEQYF. The CDR3 bases are TGTGCCATCAGTGGTACGACAGGAAGGGGCTACGAGCAGTACTTC.

This chain joins TRBV6-1 and TRBJ2-7; 9 nucleotides match TRBD1. Per germline, CDR1 MNHNS and CDR2 SASEGT. This CDR3 comprises 14 residues. V lost 4 bases to trimming and J lost 3 bases; unmatched junction nucleotides: 4. The CDR3 here is CASSAGDRVYEQYF. The CDR3 region has the DNA TGTGCCAGCAGTGCGGGGGACAGGGTCTACGAGCAGTACTTC.

The chain links TRBV5-1 to TRBJ2-5; 8 bases align to TRBD2. CDR3 size: 16 residues. In germline, CDR1 is SGHRS, CDR2 YFSETQ. After removal of 4 bases from V and 0 bases from J, the junction contained 8 bases not matched to a gene. The CDR3 region has the DNA TGCGCCAGCAGCCCCCAAAGCGGGGGCCACCAAGAGACCCAGTACTTC. Protein sequence: CASSPQSGGHQETQYF.

The rearrangement joins TRBV19 to TRBJ1-2; D unresolved. Germline V lookup: CDR1 LNHDA, CDR2 SQIVND (reference sequence). V lost 5 bases and J 7 bases, leaving 14 bases between the germline ends. This CDR3 comprises 13 residues. The CDR3 is CASSATEGTGYTF. CDR3 DNA sequence: TGTGCCAGTAGTGCAACAGAGGGCACTGGCTACACCTTC.

J is TRBJ2-7 and V is TRBV7-2, with 9 bases aligning to TRBD2. Germline-derived CDR1 and CDR2 are SGHTA and FQGNSA. The length of the CDR3 is 17 residues. The V segment lost 1 base and the J segment 3 bases; nucleotides outside the gene matches: 10. CDR3: CASSLVAGSGRNYEQYF. CDR3 DNA: TGTGCCAGCAGCTTAGTCGCCGGGAGCGGGAGGAACTACGAGCAGTACTTC.

As for this clone: This specimen includes other DNA sequences encoding the same CDR3. This chain uses TRBV11-2 with TRBJ2-5, with TRBD1 matching over 7 bases. V trimming: 1 base; J trimming: 2 bases; junction bases outside the gene matches: 4. This CDR3 has 15 residues. Looked up from germline, CDR1 is SGHAT and CDR2 is FQNNGV. CDR3 DNA: TGTGCCAGCAGCTTAGGGACAGGACCTCAAGAGACCCAGTACTTC. It translates to CASSLGTGPQETQYF.

DNA of the CDR3: TGTGCCAGCGTACTAGCGTCCACCGGGGAGCTGTTTTTT. This sequence encodes CASVLASTGELFF. The rearrangement links TRBV6-6 to TRBJ2-2, with 7 bases matching TRBD2. The CDR3 sequence is 13 residues long. Germline V lookup: CDR1 MNHNY, CDR2 SVGAGI (reference sequence). Trimming cost V 8 bases and J 4 bases; bases outside gene matches: 4.

The chain combines TRBV6-1 with TRBJ1-5; maybe TRBD1 (6 bases). The V and J ends lost 6 bases and 0 bases respectively, with 9 bases between them. Per germline, CDR1 MNHNS and CDR2 SASEGT. The CDR3 totals 14 residues. The chain's CDR3 is CASSGQYSNQPQHF. CDR3 coding DNA: TGTGCCAGCAGCGGACAGTATAGCAATCAGCCCCAGCATTTT.

The genes are TRBV7-2 and TRBJ2-4; the match to TRBD1 covers 9 bases. J lost 1 base, V lost 5 bases, and 12 bases had no gene match. This CDR3 spans 18 amino acids. Per the germline V gene, CDR1 is SGHTA and CDR2 is FQGNSA. The DNA of the CDR3 is TGTGCCAGCAGCGGAACCGGGACAGGGTCGATCGCCAAAAACATTCAGTACTTC. Protein sequence: CASSGTGTGSIAKNIQYF.

CDR3: CAWSKGVPLNTEAFF. CDR3 coding DNA: TGTGCCTGGAGTAAAGGGGTGCCCCTGAACACTGAAGCTTTCTTT. This chain links TRBV30 with TRBJ1-1; a weak D match, TRBD1 (5 bases). This CDR3 contains 15 residues. V lost 2 bases, J lost 0 bases, and 13 bases lay in between. Germline V CDR1 and CDR2: GTSNPN, SVGIG (reference sequence). Variable domain in full (rest from reference TRBV30 and TRBJ1-1): SQTIHQWPATLVQPVGSPLSLECTVEGTSNPNLYWYRQAAGRGLQLLFYSVGIGQISSEVPQNLSASRPQDRQFILSSKKLLLSDSGFYLCAWSKGVPLNTEAFFGQGTRLTVV.

Concerning this clone itself: This sample includes further DNA sequences coding for the same CDR3. The gene calls are TRBV6-5 and TRBJ1-5, with 8 nucleotides matching TRBD1. J gave up 0 bases and V 5 bases, and 3 bases lay outside the gene matches. CDR1 and CDR2 from the germline V gene are MNHEY and SVGAGI. CDR3 length: 15 residues. This CDR3 reads CASSATGVSNQPQHF. CDR3 nucleotide sequence: TGTGCCAGCAGTGCGACAGGGGTTAGCAATCAGCCCCAGCATTTT.